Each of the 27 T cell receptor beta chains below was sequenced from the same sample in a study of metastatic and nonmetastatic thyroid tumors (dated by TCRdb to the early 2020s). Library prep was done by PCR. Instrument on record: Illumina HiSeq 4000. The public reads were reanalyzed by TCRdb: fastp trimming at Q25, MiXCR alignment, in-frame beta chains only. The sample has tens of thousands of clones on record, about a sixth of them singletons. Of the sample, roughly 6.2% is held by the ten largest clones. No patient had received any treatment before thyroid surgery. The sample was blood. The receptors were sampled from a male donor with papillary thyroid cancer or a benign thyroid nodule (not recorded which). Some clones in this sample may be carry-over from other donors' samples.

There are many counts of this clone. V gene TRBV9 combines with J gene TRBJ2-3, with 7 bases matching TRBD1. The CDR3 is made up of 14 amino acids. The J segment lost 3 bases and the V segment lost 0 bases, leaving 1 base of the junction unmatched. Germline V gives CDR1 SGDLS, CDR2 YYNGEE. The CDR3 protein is CASSVEGQTDTQYF. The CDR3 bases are TGTGCCAGCAGCGTAGAGGGACAGACAGATACGCAGTATTTT. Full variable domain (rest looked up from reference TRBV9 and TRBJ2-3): DSGVTQTPKHLITATGQRVTLRCSPRSGDLSVYWYQQSLDQGLQFLIQYYNGEERAKGNILERFSAQQFPDLHSELNLSSLELGDSALYFCASSVEGQTDTQYFGPGTRLTVL.

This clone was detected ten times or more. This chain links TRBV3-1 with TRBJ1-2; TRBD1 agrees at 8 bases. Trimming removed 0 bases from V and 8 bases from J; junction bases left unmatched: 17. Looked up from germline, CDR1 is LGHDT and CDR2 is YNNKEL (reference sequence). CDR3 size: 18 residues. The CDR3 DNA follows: TGTGCCAGCAGCCAAGATGGGGAGACAGGGGTGCCTGTTGGGGGCTACACCTTC. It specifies CASSQDGETGVPVGGYTF.

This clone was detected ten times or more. CDR3 in amino acids: CASSFRTPNEKLFF. Written as DNA, the CDR3 is TGTGCCAGCAGTTTCAGGACTCCTAATGAAAAACTGTTTTTT. The chain carries TRBV28 and TRBJ1-4; D unresolved. V lost 3 bases to trimming and J lost 3 bases, with 8 bases between them. CDR1 and CDR2 from the germline V gene are MDHEN and SYDVKM. CDR3 size: 14 residues.

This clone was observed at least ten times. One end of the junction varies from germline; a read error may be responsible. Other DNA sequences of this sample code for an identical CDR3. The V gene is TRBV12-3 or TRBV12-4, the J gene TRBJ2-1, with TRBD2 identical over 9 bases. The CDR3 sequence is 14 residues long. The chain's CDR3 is CASSLAGLYNEQFF. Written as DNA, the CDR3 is TGTGCCAGCAGTCTAGCGGGGCTTTACAATGAGCAGTTCTTC.

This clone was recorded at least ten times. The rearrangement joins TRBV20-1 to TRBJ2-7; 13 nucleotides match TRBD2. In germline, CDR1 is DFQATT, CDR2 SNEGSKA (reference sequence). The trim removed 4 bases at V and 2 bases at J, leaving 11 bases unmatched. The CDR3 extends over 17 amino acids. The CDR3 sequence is CSATSVGLAGPTYEQYF. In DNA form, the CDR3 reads TGCAGTGCTACCTCTGTGGGACTAGCGGGACCCACCTACGAGCAGTACTTC.

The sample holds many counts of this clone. The CDR3 bases are TGTGCCAGCAGCCCAGGGGGTGCAGATACGCAGTATTTT. Encoded protein: CASSPGGADTQYF. The V and J genes are TRBV5-6 and TRBJ2-3, with 7 nucleotides matching TRBD1. The CDR3 contains 13 residues. V lost 4 bases, J lost 4 bases, and 3 bases stayed unmatched. Germline CDR1 is SGHDT and CDR2 is YYEEEE.

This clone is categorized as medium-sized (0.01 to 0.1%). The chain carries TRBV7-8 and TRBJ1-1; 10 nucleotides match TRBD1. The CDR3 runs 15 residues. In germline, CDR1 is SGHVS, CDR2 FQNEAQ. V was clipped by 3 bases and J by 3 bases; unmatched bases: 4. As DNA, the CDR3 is TGTGCCAGCAGCTTTGGGGACAGGGGTTACACTGAAGCTTTCTTT. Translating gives CASSFGDRGYTEAFF.

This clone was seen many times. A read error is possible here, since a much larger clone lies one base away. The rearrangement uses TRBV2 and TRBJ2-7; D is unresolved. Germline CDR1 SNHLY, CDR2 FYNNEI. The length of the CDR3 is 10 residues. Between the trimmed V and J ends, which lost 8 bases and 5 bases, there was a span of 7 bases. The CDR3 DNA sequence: TGTGCCAGCTGGAGTGACGAGCAGTACTTC. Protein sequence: CASWSDEQYF.

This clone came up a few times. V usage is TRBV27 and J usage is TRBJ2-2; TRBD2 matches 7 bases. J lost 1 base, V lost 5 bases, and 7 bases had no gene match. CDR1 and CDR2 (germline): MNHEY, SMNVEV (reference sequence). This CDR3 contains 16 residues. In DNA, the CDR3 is TGTGCCAGCAGTCCGCTAGCGGAGAGGAACACCGGGGAGCTGTTTTTT. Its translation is CASSPLAERNTGELFF.

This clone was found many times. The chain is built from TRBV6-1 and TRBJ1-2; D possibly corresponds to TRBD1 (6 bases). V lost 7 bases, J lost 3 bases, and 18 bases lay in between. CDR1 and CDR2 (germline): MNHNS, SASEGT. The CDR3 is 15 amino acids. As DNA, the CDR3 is TGTGCCAGCACAAGGGATCAGGGGTGGTACTATGGCTACACCTTC. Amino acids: CASTRDQGWYYGYTF.

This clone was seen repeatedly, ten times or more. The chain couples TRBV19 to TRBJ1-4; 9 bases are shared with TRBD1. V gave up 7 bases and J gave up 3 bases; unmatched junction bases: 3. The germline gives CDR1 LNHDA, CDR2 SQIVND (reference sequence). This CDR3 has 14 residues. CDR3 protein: CASTRQGANEKLFF. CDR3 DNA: TGTGCCAGTACCCGACAGGGGGCTAATGAAAAACTGTTTTTT. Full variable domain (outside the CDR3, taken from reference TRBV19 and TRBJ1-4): DGGITQSPKYLFRKEGQNVTLSCEQNLNHDAMYWYRQDPGQGLRLIYYSQIVNDFQKGDIAEGYSVSREKKESFPLTVTSAQKNPTAFYLCASTRQGANEKLFFGSGTQLSVL.

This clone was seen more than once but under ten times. DNA of the CDR3: TGTGCCAGCACTATCAGGGCAAGGGAAGGTTCACCCCTCCACTTT. It translates to CASTIRAREGSPLHF. This chain joins TRBV6-6 and TRBJ1-6; D might be TRBD1 (5 bases). CDR1 is MNHNY, CDR2 SVGAGI, per germline (reference sequence). The CDR3 sequence is 15 residues long. The V gene lost 7 bases and the J gene lost 9 bases, with 19 bases spanning the gap.

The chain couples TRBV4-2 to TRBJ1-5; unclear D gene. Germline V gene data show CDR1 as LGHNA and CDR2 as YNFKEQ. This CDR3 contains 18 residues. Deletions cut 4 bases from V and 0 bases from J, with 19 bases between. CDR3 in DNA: TGTGCCAGCAGCCTAAGGACGGCTCTGGGTATTAGCAATCAGCCCCAGCATTTT. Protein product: CASSLRTALGISNQPQHF.

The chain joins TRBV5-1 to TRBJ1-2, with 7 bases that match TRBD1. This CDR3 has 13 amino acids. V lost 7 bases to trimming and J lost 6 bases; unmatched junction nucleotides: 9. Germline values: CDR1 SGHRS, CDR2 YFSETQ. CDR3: CASGPGTAHGYTF. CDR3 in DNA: TGCGCCAGCGGCCCTGGGACAGCGCATGGCTACACCTTC. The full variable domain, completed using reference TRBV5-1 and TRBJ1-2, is KAGVTQTPRYLIKTRGQQVTLSCSPISGHRSVSWYQQTPGQGLQFLFEYFSETQRNKGNFPGRFSGRQFSNSRSEMNVSTLELGDSALYLCASGPGTAHGYTFGSGTRLTVV.

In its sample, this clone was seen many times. The CDR3 sequence is CAISETWNTGELFF. Here the CDR3 DNA reads TGTGCCATCAGTGAAACTTGGAACACCGGGGAGCTGTTTTTT. The chain combines TRBV10-3 with TRBJ2-2, with unresolved D. From germline, CDR1 is ENHRY and CDR2 SYGVKD. V was clipped by 3 bases and J by 1 base, with 6 bases between them. The CDR3 is 14 residues long.

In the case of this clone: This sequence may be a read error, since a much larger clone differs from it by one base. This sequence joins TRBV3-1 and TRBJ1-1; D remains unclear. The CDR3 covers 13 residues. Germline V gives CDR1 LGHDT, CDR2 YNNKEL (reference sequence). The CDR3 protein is CASSSELNIEAFF. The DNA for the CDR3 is TGTGCCAGCAGCTCAGAATTAAACATTGAAGCTTTCTTT.

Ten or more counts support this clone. Here the CDR3 reads CASSRRLFEAFF. The CDR3 DNA is TGTGCCAGCAGCAGGCGATTATTTGAAGCTTTCTTT. The chain combines TRBV13 with TRBJ1-1, with D uncertain. CDR3 length equals 12 residues. Germline-derived CDR1 and CDR2 are PRHDT and FYEKMQ (reference sequence). Deletions cut 5 bases from V and 7 bases from J, with 11 bases between.

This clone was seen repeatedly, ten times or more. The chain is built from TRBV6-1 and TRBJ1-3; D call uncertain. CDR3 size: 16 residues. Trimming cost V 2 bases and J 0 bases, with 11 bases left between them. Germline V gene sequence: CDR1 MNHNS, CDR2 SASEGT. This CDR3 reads CASSEWHPNSGNTIYF. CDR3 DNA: TGTGCCAGCAGTGAATGGCATCCGAACTCTGGAAACACCATATATTTT.

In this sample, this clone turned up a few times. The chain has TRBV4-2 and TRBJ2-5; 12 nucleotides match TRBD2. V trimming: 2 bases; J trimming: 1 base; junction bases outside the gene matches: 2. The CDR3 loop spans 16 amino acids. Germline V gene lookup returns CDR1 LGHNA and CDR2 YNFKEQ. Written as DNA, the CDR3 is TGTGCCAGCAGCCAAACTAGCGGGAGGTTCCAAGAGACCCAGTACTTC. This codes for CASSQTSGRFQETQYF.

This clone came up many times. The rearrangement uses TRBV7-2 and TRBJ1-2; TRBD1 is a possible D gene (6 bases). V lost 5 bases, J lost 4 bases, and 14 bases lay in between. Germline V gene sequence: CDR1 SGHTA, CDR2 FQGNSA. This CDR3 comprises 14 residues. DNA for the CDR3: TGTGCCAGCAGCCCCCGAGGGGGGAGCTATGGCTACACCTTC. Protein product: CASSPRGGSYGYTF.

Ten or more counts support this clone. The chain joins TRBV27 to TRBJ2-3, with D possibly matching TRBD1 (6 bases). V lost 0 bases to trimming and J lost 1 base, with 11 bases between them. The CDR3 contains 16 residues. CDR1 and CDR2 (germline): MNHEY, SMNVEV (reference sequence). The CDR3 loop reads CASSLSTGPGTDTQYF. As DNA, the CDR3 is TGTGCCAGCAGTTTATCGACAGGACCGGGCACAGATACGCAGTATTTT.

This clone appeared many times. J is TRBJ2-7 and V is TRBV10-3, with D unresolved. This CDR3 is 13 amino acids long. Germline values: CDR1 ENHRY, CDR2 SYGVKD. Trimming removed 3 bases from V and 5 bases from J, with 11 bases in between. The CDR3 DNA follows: TGTGCCATCAGTGAAGAGGCTATAAACGAGCAGTACTTC. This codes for CAISEEAINEQYF.

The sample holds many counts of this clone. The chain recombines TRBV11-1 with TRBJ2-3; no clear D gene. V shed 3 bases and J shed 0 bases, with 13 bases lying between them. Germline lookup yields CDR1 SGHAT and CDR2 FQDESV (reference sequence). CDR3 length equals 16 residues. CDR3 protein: CASSLTRMRSTDTQYF. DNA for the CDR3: TGTGCCAGCAGCTTGACCAGGATGAGAAGCACAGATACGCAGTATTTT.

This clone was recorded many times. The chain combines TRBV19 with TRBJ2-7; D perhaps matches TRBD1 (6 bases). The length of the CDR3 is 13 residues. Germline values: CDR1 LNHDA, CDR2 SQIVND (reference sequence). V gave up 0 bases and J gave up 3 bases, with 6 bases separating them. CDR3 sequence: CASSIDRGYEQYF. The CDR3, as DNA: TGTGCCAGTAGTATAGACAGGGGCTACGAGCAGTACTTC.

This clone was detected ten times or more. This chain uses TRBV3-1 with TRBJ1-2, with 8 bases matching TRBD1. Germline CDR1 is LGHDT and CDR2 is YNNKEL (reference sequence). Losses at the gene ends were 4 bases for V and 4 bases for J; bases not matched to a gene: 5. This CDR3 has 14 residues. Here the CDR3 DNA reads TGTGCCAGCAGCCCATTGGACAGGGCCTATGGCTACACCTTC. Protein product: CASSPLDRAYGYTF. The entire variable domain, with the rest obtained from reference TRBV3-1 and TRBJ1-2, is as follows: DTAVSQTPKYLVTQMGNDKSIKCEQNLGHDTMYWYKQDSKKFLKIMFSYNNKELIINETVPNRFSPKSPDKAHLNLHINSLELGDSAVYFCASSPLDRAYGYTFGSGTRLTVV.

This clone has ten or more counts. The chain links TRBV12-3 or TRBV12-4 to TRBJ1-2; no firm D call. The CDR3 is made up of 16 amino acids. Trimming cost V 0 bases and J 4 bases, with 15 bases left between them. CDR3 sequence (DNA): TGTGCCAGCAGTTTAGCGTCAAGGGTAACTTCCTATGGCTACACCTTC. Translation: CASSLASRVTSYGYTF.

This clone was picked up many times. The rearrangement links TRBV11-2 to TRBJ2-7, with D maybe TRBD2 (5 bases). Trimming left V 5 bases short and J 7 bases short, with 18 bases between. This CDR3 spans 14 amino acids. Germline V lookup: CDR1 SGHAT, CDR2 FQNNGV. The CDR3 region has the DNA TGTGCCAGCAGCCCCCCGGCGGGTTTTCGGGAGCAGTACTTC. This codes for CASSPPAGFREQYF.